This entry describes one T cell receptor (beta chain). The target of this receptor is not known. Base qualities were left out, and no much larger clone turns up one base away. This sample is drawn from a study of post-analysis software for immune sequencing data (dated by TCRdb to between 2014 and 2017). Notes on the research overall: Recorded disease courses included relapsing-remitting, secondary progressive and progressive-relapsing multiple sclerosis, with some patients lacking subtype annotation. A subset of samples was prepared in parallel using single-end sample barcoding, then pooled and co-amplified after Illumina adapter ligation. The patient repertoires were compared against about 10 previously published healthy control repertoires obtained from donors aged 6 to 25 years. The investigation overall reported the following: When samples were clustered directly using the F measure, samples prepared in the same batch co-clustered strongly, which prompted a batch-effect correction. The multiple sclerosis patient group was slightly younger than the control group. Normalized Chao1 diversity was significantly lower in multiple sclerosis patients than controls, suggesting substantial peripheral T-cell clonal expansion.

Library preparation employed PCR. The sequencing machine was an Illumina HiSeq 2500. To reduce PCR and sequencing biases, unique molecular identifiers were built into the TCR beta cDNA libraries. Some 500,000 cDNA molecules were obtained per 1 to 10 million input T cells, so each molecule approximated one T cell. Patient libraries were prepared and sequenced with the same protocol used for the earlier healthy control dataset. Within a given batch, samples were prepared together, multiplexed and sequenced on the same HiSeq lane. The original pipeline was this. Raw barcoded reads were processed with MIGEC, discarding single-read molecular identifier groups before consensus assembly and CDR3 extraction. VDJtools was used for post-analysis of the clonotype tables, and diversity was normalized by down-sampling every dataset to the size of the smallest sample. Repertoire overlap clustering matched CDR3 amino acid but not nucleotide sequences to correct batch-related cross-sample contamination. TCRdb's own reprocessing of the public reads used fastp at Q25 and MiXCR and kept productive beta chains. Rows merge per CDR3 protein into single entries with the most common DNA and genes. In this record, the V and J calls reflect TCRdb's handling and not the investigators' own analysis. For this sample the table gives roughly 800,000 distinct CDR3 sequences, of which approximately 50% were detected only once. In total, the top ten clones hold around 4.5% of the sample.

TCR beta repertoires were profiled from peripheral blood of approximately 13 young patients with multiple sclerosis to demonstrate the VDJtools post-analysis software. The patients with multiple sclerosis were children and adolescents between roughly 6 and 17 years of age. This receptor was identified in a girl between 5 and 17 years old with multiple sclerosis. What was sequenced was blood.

Read as DNA, the sequence is TGTGCCAGCAGCTTAGACGCGACCACCTACGAGCAGTACTTC. This translates into CASSLDATTYEQYF. In this chain, TRBV7-2 is recombined with TRBJ2-7, with no confident D gene call. In the germline V gene, CDR1 corresponds to SGHTA and CDR2 to FQGNSA. The cysteine opens and the phenylalanine closes a CDR3 of 14 amino acids. The CDR3 DNA has 42 bases and is translated from base 1. V gives up 1 base and J gives up 2 bases, and the segment between their germline ends measures 9 bases.